This entry lists 3 T cell receptor beta chains sequenced from one sample in a study of blood T cell repertoires in COVID-19. Using immunoSEQ multiplex PCR, the repertoire was profiled, and TCRdb retains in-frame clones only, with some absent. Of 190,000 or so clones listed, roughly 90% were seen once; the top ten hold about 6.7%. The sample comprised peripheral blood. These receptor sequences come from a man aged 40-55 years with acute or convalescent COVID-19.

The CDR3 sequence is CASSPTGQLNQPQHF. CDR3 bases: TGTGCCAGCAGCCCTACGGGACAGCTTAATCAGCCCCAGCATTTT. The J gene is TRBJ1-5, the V gene TRBV3-1 (or the pseudogene TRBV3-2); the match to TRBD1 covers 7 bases. Trimming cost V 4 bases and J 4 bases; bases outside gene matches: 7. The CDR3 loop spans 15 amino acids. Germline CDR1 LGHDT, CDR2 YNNKEL (reference sequence).

This clone was detected only a few times. This chain uses TRBV19 with TRBJ1-1; D perhaps matches TRBD1 (6 bases). Germline loops: CDR1 LNHDA, CDR2 SQIVND (reference sequence). The CDR3 spans 15 residues. The germline V and J ends were trimmed by 6 bases and 10 bases, with 24 bases remaining between them. The chain's CDR3 is CASSSHPQGIGVAFF. As DNA, the CDR3 is TGTGCCAGTAGCAGCCATCCACAGGGTATTGGGGTAGCTTTCTTT.

CDR3 protein: CASSFNWDGGEYEQYF. Written as DNA, the CDR3 is TGTGCCAGCAGCTTCAACTGGGACGGCGGGGAATACGAGCAGTACTTC. The chain carries TRBV7-6 and TRBJ2-7; D may be TRBD2 (6 bases). The CDR3 consists of 16 residues. CDR1 is SGHVS and CDR2 is FNYEAQ in the germline V gene. V lost 3 bases, J lost 4 bases, and 19 bases lay in between.